Here is one T cell receptor beta chain with its context. Its matching antigen is unknown. Here immunoSEQ multiplex PCR was the method, and the copy in TCRdb shows in-frame clones only, minus some. The table lists some 120,000 clones, 88% of them singletons. This entry belongs to a study of T cell responses to AZD1222 COVID-19 vaccine. CDR3 size: 13 residues. From germline, CDR1 is WSHSY and CDR2 SAAADI. Trimming left V 8 bases short and J 3 bases short, with 11 bases between. Second doses that came at about 4 or about 12 weeks were put together. The study's findings and limits: Vaccine-associated CD4 TCRs ranged over spike, dominating at 160-218 and 743-854. Of the AZD1222 recipients, only five to seven were seropositive at baseline.

The source is an adult who received the AZD1222 COVID-19 vaccine. The V gene is TRBV10-2, the J gene TRBJ1-5; tentatively, D is TRBD1 (5 bases). The sequences come from peripheral blood, collected 28 days after the second AZD1222 dose. CDR3 bases: TGCGCCAGCGGGGCGGCCGTCAATCAGCCCCAGCATTTT. Amino acids: CASGAAVNQPQHF.